Included here is one TCR beta chain sequence, with context. Researchers sorted participants into cohorts using their self-reported clinical history. This record belongs to a study of blood T cell repertoires in COVID-19. Across the whole study: Acute and convalescent COVID-19 specimens originated in the United States, Italy and Spain.

Original data processing: By means of reference gene primer amplification, nucleated cell counts were estimated. Only in-frame clones appear in the TCRdb table, and some are missing; sequencing was by immunoSEQ multiplex PCR. V, J and clone size reflect that table, while D and trimming were determined from the DNA. The sample contains around 200,000 clones, around 85% of which appear only once. The CDR3 covers 22 residues. The rearrangement links TRBV21-1 to TRBJ2-7; TRBD2 was called by the table and not checked on the DNA. TRBV21-1 is assigned pseudogene status. The specimen was PBMCs or T cells enriched from blood (not recorded which). This TCR derives from a man aged 35 to 55 who had recovered from COVID-19. Written as DNA, the CDR3 is TGTGCCAGCAGCAAAGGTCCCACTTCGACTAGCGGGGTTTTTTGCGAAAGCTACGAGCAGTACTTC. Translation: CASSKGPTSTSGVFCESYEQYF.